This T cell receptor (beta chain) was profiled in a study of beta chain features in type 1 diabetes. Markers CD45RO/CCR7/CD25/CD127/CD95/CD27 served to sort CD4+ naive, central memory, regulatory and stem cell-like memory cells. V was clipped by 5 bases and J by 3 bases; unmatched bases: 3. The CDR3 is made up of 14 amino acids. The germline V gene encodes CDR1 SEHNR and CDR2 FQNEAQ (reference sequence). Study conclusions and caveats: There was a moderate but significant shortening of TCRB CDR3s in all four CD4+ subsets of Type 1 diabetes patients. Although PCR might favor shorter templates, it would do so equally in patients and controls.

This clone showed up just a few times. Antigen unknown. Of the isolated RNA, all was reverse transcribed, and so the sequenced material was expressed TCRB transcripts. Here immunoSEQ multiplex PCR was the method, and the copy in TCRdb shows in-frame clones only, minus some. The sample has a few hundred thousand clones; 10% to 15% are singletons. Sequences were obtained from naive CD4+ T cells from blood. This chain links TRBV7-9 with TRBJ1-4; TRBD1 aligns across 7 bases. The origin of this receptor is a man younger than 35 in good health. CDR3 residues: CASSLGQPNEKLFF. In DNA form, the CDR3 reads TGTGCCAGCAGCCTGGGACAGCCTAATGAAAAACTGTTTTTT. Full variable domain (rest looked up from reference TRBV7-9 and TRBJ1-4): DTGVSQNPRHKITKRGQNVTFRCDPISEHNRLYWYRQTLGQGPEFLTYFQNEAQLEKSRLLSDRFSAERPKGSFSTLEIQRTEQGDSAMYLCASSLGQPNEKLFFGSGTQLSVL.